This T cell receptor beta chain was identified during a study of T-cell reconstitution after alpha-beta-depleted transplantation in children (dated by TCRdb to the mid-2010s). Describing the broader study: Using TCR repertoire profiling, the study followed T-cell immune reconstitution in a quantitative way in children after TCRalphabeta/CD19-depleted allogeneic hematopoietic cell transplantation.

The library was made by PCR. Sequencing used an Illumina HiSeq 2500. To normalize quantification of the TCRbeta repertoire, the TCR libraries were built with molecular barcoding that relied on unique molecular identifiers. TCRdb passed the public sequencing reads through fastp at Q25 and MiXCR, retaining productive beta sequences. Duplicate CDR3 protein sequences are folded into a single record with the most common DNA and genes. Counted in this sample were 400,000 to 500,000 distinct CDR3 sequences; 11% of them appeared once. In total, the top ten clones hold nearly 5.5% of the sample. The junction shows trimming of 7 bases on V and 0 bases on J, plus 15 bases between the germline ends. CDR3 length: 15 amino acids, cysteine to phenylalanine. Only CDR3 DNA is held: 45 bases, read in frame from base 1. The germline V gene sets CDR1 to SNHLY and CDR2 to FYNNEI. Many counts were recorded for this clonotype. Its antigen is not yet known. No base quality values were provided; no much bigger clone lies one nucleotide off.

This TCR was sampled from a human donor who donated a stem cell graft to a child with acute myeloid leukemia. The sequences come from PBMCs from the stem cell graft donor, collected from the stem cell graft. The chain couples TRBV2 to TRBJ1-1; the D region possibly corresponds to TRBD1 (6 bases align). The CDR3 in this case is CASTEVAGVNTEAFF. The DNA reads TGTGCCAGCACCGAGGTTGCAGGGGTGAACACTGAAGCTTTCTTT.